The sequence of this T cell receptor (beta chain) was determined in a study of blood T cell repertoires in COVID-19. Authors' data handling: Cell counts per sample came from amplifying reference gene primers. Repertoires were generated with immunoSEQ multiplex PCR, while TCRdb's copy carries only in-frame clones and drops some. V and J calls and clone size are given by that table; D and trimming were obtained from the DNA. The sample consists of about 250,000 clones, around 84% of them appearing once. The germline gives CDR1 DFQATT, CDR2 SNEGSKA (reference sequence). The ends were cut back, 3 bases at V and 4 bases at J, with 9 bases in the middle. The CDR3 consists of 12 residues.

This receptor was obtained from a woman in her 50s who had recovered from COVID-19. The chain is built from TRBV20-1 and TRBJ1-2, with D perhaps TRBD1 (5 bases). Specimen: PBMCs or T cells enriched from blood (not recorded which). The CDR3 DNA reads TGCAGTGCTAGTAGTCAGGGCTATGGCTACACCTTC. Translated: CSASSQGYGYTF.